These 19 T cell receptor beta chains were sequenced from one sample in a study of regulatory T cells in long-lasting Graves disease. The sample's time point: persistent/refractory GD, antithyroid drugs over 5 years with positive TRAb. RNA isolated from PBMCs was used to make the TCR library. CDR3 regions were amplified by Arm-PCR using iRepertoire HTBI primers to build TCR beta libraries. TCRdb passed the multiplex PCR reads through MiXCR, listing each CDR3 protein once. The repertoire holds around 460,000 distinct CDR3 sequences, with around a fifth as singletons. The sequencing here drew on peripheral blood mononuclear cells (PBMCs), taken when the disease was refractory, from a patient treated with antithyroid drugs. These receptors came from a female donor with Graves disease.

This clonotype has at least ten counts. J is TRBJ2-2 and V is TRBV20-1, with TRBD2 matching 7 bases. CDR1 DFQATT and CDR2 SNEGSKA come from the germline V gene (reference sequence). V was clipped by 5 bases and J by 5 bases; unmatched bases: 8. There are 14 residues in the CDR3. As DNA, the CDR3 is TGCAGTGCTGTCAAAGCTAGCGGTACCGGGGAGCTGTTTTTT. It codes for CSAVKASGTGELFF.

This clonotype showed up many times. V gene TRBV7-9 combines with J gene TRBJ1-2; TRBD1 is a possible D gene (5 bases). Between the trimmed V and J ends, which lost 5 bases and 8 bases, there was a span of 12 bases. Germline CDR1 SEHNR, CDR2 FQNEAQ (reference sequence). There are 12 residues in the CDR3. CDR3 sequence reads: CASSRDEGGYTF. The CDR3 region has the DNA TGTGCCAGCAGCCGGGACGAAGGGGGCTACACCTTC.

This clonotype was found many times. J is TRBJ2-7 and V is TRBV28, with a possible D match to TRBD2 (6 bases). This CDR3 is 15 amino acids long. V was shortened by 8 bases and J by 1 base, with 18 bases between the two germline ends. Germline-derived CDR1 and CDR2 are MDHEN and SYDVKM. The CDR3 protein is CASVAGGGISYEQYF. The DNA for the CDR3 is TGTGCCAGCGTGGCCGGGGGAGGAATATCCTACGAGCAGTACTTC.

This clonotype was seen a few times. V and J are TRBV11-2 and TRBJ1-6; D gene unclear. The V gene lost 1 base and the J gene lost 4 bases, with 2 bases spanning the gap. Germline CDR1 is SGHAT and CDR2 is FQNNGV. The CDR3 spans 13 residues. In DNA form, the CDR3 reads TGTGCCAGCAGCTTAGTATATAATTCACCCCTCCACTTT. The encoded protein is CASSLVYNSPLHF.

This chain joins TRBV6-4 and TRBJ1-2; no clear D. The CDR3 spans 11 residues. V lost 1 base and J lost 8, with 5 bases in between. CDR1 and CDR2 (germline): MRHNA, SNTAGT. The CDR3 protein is CASSDYVGYTF. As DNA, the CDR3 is TGTGCCAGCAGTGACTACGTCGGCTACACCTTC.

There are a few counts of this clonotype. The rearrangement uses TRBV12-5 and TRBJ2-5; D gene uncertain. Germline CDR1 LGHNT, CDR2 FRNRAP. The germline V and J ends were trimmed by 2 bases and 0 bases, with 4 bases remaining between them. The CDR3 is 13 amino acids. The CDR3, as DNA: TGTGCTAGTGGTTTGTTGTACCAAGAGACCCAGTACTTC. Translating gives CASGLLYQETQYF.

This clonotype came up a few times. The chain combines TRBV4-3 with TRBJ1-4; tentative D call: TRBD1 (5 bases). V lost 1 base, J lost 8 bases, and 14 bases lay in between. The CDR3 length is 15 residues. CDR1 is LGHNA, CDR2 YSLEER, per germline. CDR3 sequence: CASSQGSARDEKLFF. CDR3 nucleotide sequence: TGCGCCAGCAGCCAAGGCAGTGCCAGGGACGAAAAACTGTTTTTT.

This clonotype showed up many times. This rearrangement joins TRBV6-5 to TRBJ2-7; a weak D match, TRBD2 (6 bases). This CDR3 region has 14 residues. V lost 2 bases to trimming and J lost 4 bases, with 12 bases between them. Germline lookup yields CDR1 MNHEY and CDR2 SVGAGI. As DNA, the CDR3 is TGTGCCAGCAGTTACGGAGGGGACTCATACGAGCAGTACTTC. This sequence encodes CASSYGGDSYEQYF.

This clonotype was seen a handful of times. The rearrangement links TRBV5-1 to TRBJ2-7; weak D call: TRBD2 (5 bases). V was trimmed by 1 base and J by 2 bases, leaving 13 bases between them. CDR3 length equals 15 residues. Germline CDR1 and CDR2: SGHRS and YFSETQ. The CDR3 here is CASSLWTSAAYEQYF. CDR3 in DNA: TGCGCCAGCAGCTTGTGGACTTCCGCCGCCTACGAGCAGTACTTC.

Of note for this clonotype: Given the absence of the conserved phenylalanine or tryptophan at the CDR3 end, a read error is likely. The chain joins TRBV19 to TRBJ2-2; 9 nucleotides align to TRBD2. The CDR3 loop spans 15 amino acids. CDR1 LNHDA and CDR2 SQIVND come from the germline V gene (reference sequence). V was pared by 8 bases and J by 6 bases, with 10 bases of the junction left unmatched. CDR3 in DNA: TGTGCCAGTCGGCGCGGGAGGGCCTCGTCCGGGGAGCTGTTTTCT. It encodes CASRRGRASSGELFS.

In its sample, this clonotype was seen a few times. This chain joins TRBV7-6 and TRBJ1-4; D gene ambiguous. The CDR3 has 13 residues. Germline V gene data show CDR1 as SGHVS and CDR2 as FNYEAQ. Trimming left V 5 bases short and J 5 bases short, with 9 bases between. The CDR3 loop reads CASSRVENEKLFF. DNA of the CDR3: TGTGCCAGCAGCCGGGTGGAGAATGAAAAACTGTTTTTT.

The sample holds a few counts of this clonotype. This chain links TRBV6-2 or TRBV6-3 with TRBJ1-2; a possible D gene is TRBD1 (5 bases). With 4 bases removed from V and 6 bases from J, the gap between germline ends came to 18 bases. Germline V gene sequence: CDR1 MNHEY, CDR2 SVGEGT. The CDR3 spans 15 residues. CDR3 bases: TGTGCCAGCAGTTCCCCCGTACAGGAGCCCGATGGCTACACCTTC. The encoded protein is CASSSPVQEPDGYTF.

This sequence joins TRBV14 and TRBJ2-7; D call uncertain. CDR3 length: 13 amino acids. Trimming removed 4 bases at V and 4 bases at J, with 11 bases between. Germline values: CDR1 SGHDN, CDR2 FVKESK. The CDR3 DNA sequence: TGTGCCAGCAGCCGACTGGTCCCATACGAGCAGTACTTC. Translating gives CASSRLVPYEQYF.

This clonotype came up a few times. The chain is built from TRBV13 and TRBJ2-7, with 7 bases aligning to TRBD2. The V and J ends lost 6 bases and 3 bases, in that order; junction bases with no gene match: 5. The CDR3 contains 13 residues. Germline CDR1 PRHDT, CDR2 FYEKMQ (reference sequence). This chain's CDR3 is CASRTWGGYEQYF. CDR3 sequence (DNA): TGTGCCAGCAGGACGTGGGGGGGCTACGAGCAGTACTTC. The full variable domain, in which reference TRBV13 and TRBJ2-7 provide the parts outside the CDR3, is AAGVIQSPRHLIKEKRETATLKCYPIPRHDTVYWYQQGPGQDPQFLISFYEKMQSDKGSIPDRFSAQQFSDYHSELNMSSLELGDSALYFCASRTWGGYEQYFGPGTRLTVT.

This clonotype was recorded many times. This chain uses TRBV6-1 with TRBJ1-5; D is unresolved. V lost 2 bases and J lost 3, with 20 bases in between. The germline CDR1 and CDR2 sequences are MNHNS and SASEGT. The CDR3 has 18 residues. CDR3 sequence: CASSELATPGLLNQPQHF. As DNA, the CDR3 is TGTGCCAGCAGTGAATTAGCCACCCCGGGCCTACTCAATCAGCCCCAGCATTTT.

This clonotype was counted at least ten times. The CDR3 bases are TGTGCCAGCAGATCCTCGGGACAGAAGAACACCGGGGAGCTGTTTTTT. Its protein is CASRSSGQKNTGELFF. The rearrangement links TRBV2 to TRBJ2-2; 7 positions agree with TRBD1. The J segment lost 1 base and the V segment lost 6 bases, leaving 8 bases of the junction unmatched. The CDR3 length is 16 residues. Germline V gives CDR1 SNHLY, CDR2 FYNNEI.

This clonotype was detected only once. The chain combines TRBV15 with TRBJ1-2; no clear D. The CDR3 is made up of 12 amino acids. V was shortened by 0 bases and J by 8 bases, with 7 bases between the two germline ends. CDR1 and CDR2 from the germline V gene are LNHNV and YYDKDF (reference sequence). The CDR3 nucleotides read TGTGCCACCAGCAGAGATCTCGGGGGCTACACCTTC. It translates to CATSRDLGGYTF.

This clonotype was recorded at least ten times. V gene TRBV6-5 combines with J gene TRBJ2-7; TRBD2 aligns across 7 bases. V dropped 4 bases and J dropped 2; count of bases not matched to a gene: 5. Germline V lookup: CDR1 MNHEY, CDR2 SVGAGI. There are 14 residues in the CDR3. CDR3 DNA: TGTGCCAGCAGTTCCGTTAGCGGGCCCTACGAGCAGTACTTC. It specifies CASSSVSGPYEQYF.

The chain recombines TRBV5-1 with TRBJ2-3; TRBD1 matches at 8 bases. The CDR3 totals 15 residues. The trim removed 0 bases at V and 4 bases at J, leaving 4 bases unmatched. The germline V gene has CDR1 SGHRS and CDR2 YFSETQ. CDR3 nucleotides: TGCGCCAGCAGCTTGGTAGGACAGGGTCCAGATACGCAGTATTTT. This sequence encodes CASSLVGQGPDTQYF.